A single T cell receptor (beta chain) is shown here with its context. The method was immunoSEQ multiplex PCR; TCRdb's version includes in-frame clones alone and lacks a portion of them. The sample records 39,000 or so clones, less than 90% being singletons. Germline V gene lookup returns CDR1 MDHEN and CDR2 SYDVKM. Trimming left V 6 bases short and J 5 bases short, with 11 bases between. CDR3 length: 12 residues. The entry originates in a study of OX40 agonist ivuxolimab in advanced cancers. The overall study: Aged roughly 23 to 80 with a mean of approximately 60 years, they were about 83% male.

The V and J genes are TRBV28 and TRBJ2-7; D uncertain. Specimen: CD4+ or CD8+ T cells sorted from blood, collected in a trial of the OX40 agonist ivuxolimab. The source of this sequence is an adult with an advanced solid tumor such as melanoma, head and neck, liver or kidney cancer. The CDR3 region is CASSPTPHEQYF. In nucleotides, the CDR3 is TGTGCCAGCAGCCCGACGCCCCACGAGCAGTACTTC. Using reference TRBV28 and TRBJ2-7 for the parts outside the CDR3, the full variable domain is DVKVTQSSRYLVKRTGEKVFLECVQDMDHENMFWYRQDPGLGLRLIYFSYDVKMKEKGDIPEGYSVSREKKERFSLILESASTNQTSMYLCASSPTPHEQYFGPGTRLTVT.